This T cell receptor beta chain was identified in a study of blood T cell repertoires in COVID-19 (dated by TCRdb to about 2020). About the full investigation: The collaborator samples originated in the United States, Italy and Spain and spanned the acute and convalescent phases of COVID-19. The material from the prospective study consisted of cDNA or gDNA derived from T cells, B-cell-depleted T cells, or PBMCs. Subjects who had been exposed to COVID-19, were actively infected with it, or had recovered from it provided the deeply sampled blood TCRbeta repertoires that made up the dataset. The repertoires were made available in a free public database intended to serve as a resource for research on the immune response to SARS-CoV-2. The samples were drawn from two sources: the first 160 participants of the ongoing ImmuneRACE study, and 1,200 or so subjects contributed by 6 global collaborators. Nearly every sample came with metadata listing a de-identified subject ID, COVID-19 status, age in years and sex. Where available, HLA class I and class II types were taken from metadata supplied by the sample provider and were not determined by assay-based typing. Overall study outcomes, separate from this receptor: The quantity of clinical and demographic metadata differed by source and by participant and was supplied without curation.

V gives up 2 bases and J gives up 7 bases, and the segment between their germline ends measures 12 bases. CDR1 and CDR2, looked up from the germline V gene (reference sequence), are MNHEY and SMNVEV. From the cysteine through the phenylalanine, the CDR3 covers 13 amino acids. CDR3 DNA only is kept here, 39 bases in frame from base 1. TCRbeta CDR3 regions were amplified from genomic DNA using the immunoSEQ Assay, a bias-controlled multiplex PCR. In the authors' own workflow: Nucleated cell counts per sample were estimated from amplification of reference gene primers within the assay. To quantify the absolute abundance of each unique TCRbeta CDR3 rearrangement, sequence reads were collapsed and filtered. For each sample, productive Simpson clonality was calculated as the square root of Simpson's diversity index over productive rearrangements. TCRdb obtained this table from immuneACCESS and retained in-frame rearrangements with V and J assigned. These tables miss some clones; where compared with another copy, unresolved V genes account for less than half of the shortfall, and the remainder is unexplained. The V and J calls and clone size are taken from that table; D and trimming were inferred from the DNA. This sample gives about 200,000 clones in total; around 92% of them show up just once. 0.95% to 1.5% of the sample rests with the top ten.

Whole blood was collected in K2EDTA tubes by collaborating institutions according to the institutions' own protocols. For TCRbeta analysis, collaborators shipped samples in one of three forms: frozen whole blood, isolated PBMCs, or DNA extracted from either of those sample types. A remark on this clone: This clone's antigen is unknown. No base quality information exists; no much larger clone differs at one position.

This sequence uses TRBV27 and TRBJ2-7, with a weak D call of TRBD2 (5 bases match). This TCR derives from a man younger than 40 with acute or convalescent COVID-19. Source material: peripheral blood. The nucleotides read TGTGCCAGCAGTTTAGTGGGAGAGGGTGAGCAGTACTTC. The encoded protein is CASSLVGEGEQYF.